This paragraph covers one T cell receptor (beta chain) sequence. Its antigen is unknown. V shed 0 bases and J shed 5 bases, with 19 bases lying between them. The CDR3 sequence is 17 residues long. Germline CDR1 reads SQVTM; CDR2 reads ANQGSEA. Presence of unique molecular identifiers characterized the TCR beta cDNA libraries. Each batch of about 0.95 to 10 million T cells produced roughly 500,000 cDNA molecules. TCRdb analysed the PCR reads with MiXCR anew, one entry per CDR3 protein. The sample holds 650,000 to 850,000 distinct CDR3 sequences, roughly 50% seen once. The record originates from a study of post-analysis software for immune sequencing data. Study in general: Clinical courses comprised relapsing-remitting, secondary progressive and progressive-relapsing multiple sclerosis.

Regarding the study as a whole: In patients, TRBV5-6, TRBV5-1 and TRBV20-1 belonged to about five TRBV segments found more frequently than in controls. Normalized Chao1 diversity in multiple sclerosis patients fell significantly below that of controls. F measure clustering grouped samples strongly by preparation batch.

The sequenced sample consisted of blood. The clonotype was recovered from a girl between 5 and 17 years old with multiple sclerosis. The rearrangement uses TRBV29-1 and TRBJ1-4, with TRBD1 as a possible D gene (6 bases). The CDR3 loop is CSVEDQTGRHGNEKLFF. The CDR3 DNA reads TGCAGCGTTGAAGATCAGACAGGTCGCCATGGAAATGAAAAACTGTTTTTT.